This T cell receptor (beta chain) was documented in a study of shared clonotypes between healthy human individuals. Repertoires were generated with immunoSEQ multiplex PCR, while TCRdb's copy carries only in-frame clones and drops some. The sample gives 2.5 million or so clones, more than 90% of which show up once; about 0.13% is in the top ten. From germline, CDR1 is SGDLS and CDR2 YYNGEE. The ends lost 3 bases at V and 7 bases at J; junction bases unmatched: 16. CDR3 size: 17 residues. Source material: naive CD4+ T cells sorted from blood. This sample's subset: CD45RA+ positively selected. This TCR was sampled from a young man in good health. The rearrangement joins TRBV9 to TRBJ1-2, with 9 bases aligning to TRBD1. CDR3 DNA sequence: TGTGCCAGCAGCGCCGTATTCACAGGGGGCTCAGGAAGTGGCTACACCTTC. Translating it yields CASSAVFTGGSGSGYTF.